The clone carrying this TCR beta chain was counted a few times. Its antigen is currently unknown. This entry is derived from a study of a mutant IDH1 vaccine in newly diagnosed glioma. Study summary: Visit V12 was at week 35; visit V13 was at week 47.

Noted time point: week 47, end of study. One vaccine dose held 300 ug of mutant IDH1 20-mer peptide and came with topical imiquimod. Trimming left V 1 base short and J 6 bases short, with 6 bases between. The CDR3 has 12 amino acids. Germline V gene data show CDR1 as SGHVS and CDR2 as FQNEAQ. Sequencing used immunoSEQ multiplex PCR; TCRdb keeps in-frame clones, though not all of them. The sample shows about 23,000 clones, roughly 84% of them seen only once. V gene TRBV7-8 combines with J gene TRBJ1-1; no definite D call. The sequencing used PBMCs, collected from a glioma patient whose treatment included an IDH1 peptide vaccine. The source is a man between 35 and 55 years old with glioma. CDR3 DNA sequence: TGTGCCAGCAGCTTAGATTTCGCTGAAGCTTTCTTT. Encoded protein: CASSLDFAEAFF. The full variable domain, rest sourced from reference TRBV7-8 and TRBJ1-1, is GAGVSQSPRYKVAKRGQDVALRCDPISGHVSLFWYQQALGQGPEFLTYFQNEAQLDKSGLPSDRFFAERPEGSVSTLKIQRTQQEDSAVYLCASSLDFAEAFFGQGTRLTVV.